A single sample is the source of the 3 T cell receptor beta chains below, sequenced in a study of T cells after yellow fever vaccination. MiXCR was run by TCRdb on the 5' RACE reads, yielding one entry per CDR3 protein. The table has about 300,000 distinct CDR3 sequences, 4% seen once. The sequences come from PBMCs, collected 5 days after the yellow fever booster vaccination. Every receptor here comes from a young man who received the YFV17D yellow fever vaccine.

In its sample, this clonotype was seen a few times. The chain combines TRBV4-2 with TRBJ2-2; 7 positions match TRBD1. The CDR3 has 17 residues. V lost 0 bases to trimming and J lost 8 bases; unmatched junction nucleotides: 12. Germline-derived CDR1 and CDR2 are LGHNA and YNFKEQ. The CDR3 coding sequence is TGTGCCAGCAGCCAAGAAGGGACAGCCAAAGGAACGGGGGAGCTGTTTTTT. Its translation is CASSQEGTAKGTGELFF.

Many counts were recorded for this clonotype. The rearrangement uses TRBV4-1 and TRBJ2-3, with 9 bases matching TRBD1. CDR3 length equals 15 residues. Germline V gene data show CDR1 as MGHRA and CDR2 as YSYEKL. The junction had 3 bases not matched to a gene; V was cut back by 4 bases and J by 1 base. For the CDR3, the DNA is TGCGCCAGCAGCCCCAGACAGGGGGGCACAGATACGCAGTATTTT. Translating it yields CASSPRQGGTDTQYF.

This clonotype appeared many times. The rearrangement links TRBV28 to TRBJ2-3; D not certain. In germline, CDR1 is MDHEN, CDR2 SYDVKM. The germline V and J ends were trimmed by 7 bases and 0 bases, with 17 bases remaining between them. The CDR3 is 16 residues long. The CDR3 DNA is TGTGCCAGCACCGTCAGCTCGGCGTCTAGCACAGATACGCAGTATTTT. Translation: CASTVSSASSTDTQYF.